The 30 T cell receptor beta chains reported below all come from one sample, sequenced in a study of T cell responses to AZD1222 COVID-19 vaccine. Only in-frame clones appear in the TCRdb table, and some are missing; sequencing was by immunoSEQ multiplex PCR. The sample holds some 99,000 clones; about 90% are singletons and the top ten take approximately 7.6%. Sequences were derived from peripheral blood, sampled on day 0 of AZD1222 vaccination. These receptors were obtained from an adult in good health.

This chain joins TRBV5-1 and TRBJ1-2, with 9 bases matching TRBD1. This CDR3 is built from 15 residues. Germline V CDR1 and CDR2: SGHRS, YFSETQ. V lost 4 bases to trimming and J lost 8 bases; unmatched junction nucleotides: 12. As DNA, the CDR3 is TGCGCCAGCAGCCCTGGGACAGGGAGGGAGTGGGGCTACACCTTC. Its translation is CASSPGTGREWGYTF. The full variable domain, in which reference TRBV5-1 and TRBJ1-2 provide the parts outside the CDR3, is KAGVTQTPRYLIKTRGQQVTLSCSPISGHRSVSWYQQTPGQGLQFLFEYFSETQRNKGNFPGRFSGRQFSNSRSEMNVSTLELGDSALYLCASSPGTGREWGYTFGSGTRLTVV.

The genes are TRBV3-1 (or the pseudogene TRBV3-2) and TRBJ2-1; the D gene is possibly TRBD2 (6 bases). CDR3 length: 15 residues. V was shortened by 4 bases and J by 6 bases, with 16 bases between the two germline ends. CDR1 is LGHDT and CDR2 is YNNKEL in the germline V gene (reference sequence). Here the CDR3 reads CASSLEVGGGNEQFF. DNA of the CDR3: TGTGCCAGCAGCCTAGAGGTGGGGGGAGGCAATGAGCAGTTCTTC.

The chain carries TRBV11-2 and TRBJ2-7; a weak D match, TRBD1 (6 bases). The CDR3 extends over 14 amino acids. The V and J ends lost 1 base and 4 bases respectively, with 11 bases between them. CDR1 SGHAT and CDR2 FQNNGV come from the germline V gene. For the CDR3, the DNA is TGTGCCAGCAGCTTAGTTTCGACAGGTTACGAGCAGTACTTC. This codes for CASSLVSTGYEQYF.

This chain joins TRBV30 and TRBJ2-1; D uncertain. This CDR3 contains 12 residues. Germline CDR1 and CDR2: GTSNPN and SVGIG (reference sequence). V was trimmed by 2 bases and J by 7 bases, leaving 9 bases between them. CDR3 sequence reads: CAWSSPVNEQFF. Here the CDR3 DNA reads TGTGCCTGGAGTTCCCCGGTTAATGAGCAGTTCTTC.

V is TRBV7-9 and J is TRBJ1-2, with 8 bases that match TRBD1. Per the germline V gene, CDR1 is SEHNR and CDR2 is FQNEAQ (reference sequence). J was trimmed by 1 base and V by 1 base; bases with no gene match: 2. CDR3 length equals 15 residues. This CDR3 is CASSLEQGDNYGYTF. The CDR3, as DNA: TGTGCCAGCAGCTTAGAACAGGGGGATAACTATGGCTACACCTTC.

The chain is built from TRBV20-1 and TRBJ1-5; unclear D gene. V was trimmed by 3 bases and J by 7 bases, leaving 10 bases between them. Germline CDR1 and CDR2: DFQATT and SNEGSKA (reference sequence). The CDR3 consists of 12 residues. The CDR3 DNA reads TGCAGTGCTAGTCCGCGGAGCCAGCCCCAGCATTTT. Translation gives CSASPRSQPQHF.

This clone showed up just once. The CDR3 loop is CASSFQRGYTDTQYF. CDR3 nucleotide sequence: TGTGCCAGCAGCTTCCAGCGGGGGTACACAGATACGCAGTATTTT. This rearrangement joins TRBV11-2 to TRBJ2-3, with 8 nucleotides matching TRBD2. Looked up from germline, CDR1 is SGHAT and CDR2 is FQNNGV. V lost 3 bases and J lost 2; bases outside the gene matches: 4. The CDR3 covers 15 residues.

The chain carries TRBV19 and TRBJ1-2; 7 positions agree with TRBD1. V trimming: 4 bases; J trimming: 8 bases; junction bases outside the gene matches: 13. This CDR3 has 15 amino acids. The V gene's germline CDR1 is LNHDA and CDR2 SQIVND (reference sequence). The DNA for the CDR3 is TGTGCCAGTAGTAGGCAGGGACAGAGCAGTGAAGGCTACACCTTC. It codes for CASSRQGQSSEGYTF.

There are a few counts of this clone. CDR3 protein: CASSVGENTEAFF. CDR3 DNA sequence: TGCGCCAGCAGTGTAGGTGAGAACACTGAAGCTTTCTTT. The genes are TRBV4-3 and TRBJ1-1; no reliable D call. Trimming removed 6 bases from V and 1 base from J, with 9 bases in between. CDR3 size: 13 residues. CDR1 LGHNA and CDR2 YSLEER come from the germline V gene.

This clone is a singleton in its sample. This chain joins TRBV5-8 and TRBJ1-3; perhaps TRBD1 as D (5 bases). Per germline, CDR1 SGHTS and CDR2 YDEGEE. The CDR3 has 15 amino acids. V lost 0 bases and J 3 bases, leaving 10 bases between the germline ends. CDR3 loop: CASSLAGGIGNTIYF. The CDR3 bases are TGTGCCAGCAGCTTGGCCGGGGGAATTGGAAACACCATATATTTT.

The chain links TRBV29-1 to TRBJ1-6; D gene ambiguous. The V end was cut by 5 bases, the J end by 8 bases, with 16 bases between. The CDR3 runs to 14 residues. Germline loops: CDR1 SQVTM, CDR2 ANQGSEA. The CDR3 reads CSVKKGGSDSPLHF. The DNA for the CDR3 is TGCAGCGTTAAAAAAGGAGGGAGCGATTCACCCCTCCACTTT.

This chain links TRBV4-1 with TRBJ1-2; no clear D gene. The CDR3 is 12 amino acids. V shed 3 bases and J shed 0 bases, with 2 bases lying between them. Per the germline V gene, CDR1 is MGHRA and CDR2 is YSYEKL. In DNA, the CDR3 is TGCGCCAGCAGCCAGGCTAACTATGGCTACACCTTC. This gives the protein CASSQANYGYTF.

The gene calls are TRBV10-1 and TRBJ2-5; no reliable D call. The CDR3 runs to 13 residues. V shed 4 bases and J shed 4 bases, with 10 bases lying between them. Germline V gene lookup returns CDR1 WNHNN and CDR2 SYGVQD (reference sequence). CDR3 protein: CASSVTPGETQYF. The DNA of the CDR3 is TGCGCCAGCAGTGTGACCCCGGGAGAGACCCAGTACTTC.

This rearrangement joins TRBV2 to TRBJ2-1; D not resolved. The V end was cut by 8 bases, the J end by 5 bases, with 19 bases between. Per germline, CDR1 SNHLY and CDR2 FYNNEI. The CDR3 is 15 residues long. The CDR3 sequence: CASPIHGIDDNEQFF. The CDR3 DNA is TGTGCCAGCCCCATACATGGAATCGACGACAATGAGCAGTTCTTC.

The chain carries TRBV27 and TRBJ2-1, with 7 nucleotides matching TRBD1. Germline CDR1 and CDR2: MNHEY and SMNVEV (reference sequence). V trimming: 8 bases; J trimming: 0 bases; junction bases outside the gene matches: 25. The CDR3 contains 21 residues. CDR3 coding DNA: TGTGCCAGCTGTTCTACATCGTCCGGGACAGATTTCTTCAGCTCCTACAATGAGCAGTTCTTC. Residues: CASCSTSSGTDFFSSYNEQFF.

The chain carries TRBV20-1 and TRBJ1-2, with unresolved D. V lost 3 bases to trimming and J lost 1 base, with 9 bases between them. The germline V gene encodes CDR1 DFQATT and CDR2 SNEGSKA (reference sequence). The CDR3 runs to 13 residues. The CDR3 reads CSASLPDNYGYTF. Here the CDR3 DNA reads TGCAGTGCTAGTCTCCCGGATAACTATGGCTACACCTTC.

The chain joins TRBV29-1 to TRBJ1-2, with D perhaps TRBD1 (6 bases). This CDR3 region has 13 residues. V lost 6 bases to trimming and J lost 6 bases, with 17 bases between them. Germline V gene lookup returns CDR1 SQVTM and CDR2 ANQGSEA. CDR3: CSVSQGMADGYTF. The CDR3 DNA sequence: TGCAGCGTCTCACAGGGAATGGCTGATGGCTACACCTTC.

CDR3 region: CASSRSRASTGELFF. Here the CDR3 DNA reads TGCGCCAGCAGTCGGAGCAGGGCCAGCACCGGGGAGCTGTTTTTT. The V and J genes are TRBV23-1 and TRBJ2-2, with D possibly being TRBD1 (5 bases). TRBV23-1 is assigned to the ORF class and has an uncertain function. V lost 4 bases to trimming and J lost 4 bases, with 13 bases between them. CDR3 length: 15 residues.

The chain links TRBV7-9 to TRBJ2-5; 10 bases are shared with TRBD2. CDR1 is SEHNR and CDR2 is FQNEAQ in the germline V gene (reference sequence). Trimming cost V 0 bases and J 6 bases; bases outside gene matches: 4. This CDR3 is 15 amino acids long. CDR3 amino acids: CASSLASGGAKTQYF. CDR3 DNA sequence: TGTGCCAGCAGCTTAGCGAGCGGGGGGGCGAAGACCCAGTACTTC.

The genes are TRBV3-1 (or the pseudogene TRBV3-2) and TRBJ1-6; D may be TRBD1 (5 bases). Germline V gives CDR1 LGHDT, CDR2 YNNKEL (reference sequence). The CDR3 is 15 residues long. Trimming took off 4 bases at V and 9 bases at J, with 16 bases between the two ends. The CDR3 sequence: CASSPWDGYGSPLHF. The CDR3 coding sequence is TGTGCCAGCAGCCCCTGGGACGGTTACGGTTCACCCCTCCACTTT.

This rearrangement joins TRBV10-1 to TRBJ2-3; D not certain. Trimming took off 4 bases at V and 7 bases at J, with 12 bases between the two ends. Germline CDR1 reads WNHNN; CDR2 reads SYGVQD (reference sequence). The CDR3 runs 13 residues. CDR3 residues: CASSVLPGNTQYF. The CDR3 region has the DNA TGCGCCAGCAGTGTCCTCCCTGGGAATACGCAGTATTTT.

This chain uses TRBV6-2 or TRBV6-3 with TRBJ1-1, with D uncertain. The CDR3 is made up of 14 amino acids. Looked up from germline, CDR1 is MNHEY and CDR2 is SVGEGT. Trimming took 5 bases from V and 2 from J, leaving 12 bases between them. The CDR3 region is CASSPRTVNTEAFF. CDR3 bases: TGTGCCAGCAGTCCCCGGACGGTCAACACTGAAGCTTTCTTT.

This clone was picked up a small number of times. The rearrangement joins TRBV3-1 (or the pseudogene TRBV3-2) to TRBJ1-1; D gene uncertain. With 0 bases removed from V and 7 bases from J, the gap between germline ends came to 6 bases. CDR3 length: 12 residues. Germline V CDR1 and CDR2: LGHDT, YNNKEL (reference sequence). CDR3 DNA: TGTGCCAGCAGCCAAGATACAATTGAAGCTTTCTTT. Translated, it gives CASSQDTIEAFF.

The chain has TRBV6-1 and TRBJ1-5; D is perhaps TRBD1 (5 bases). This CDR3 has 17 residues. Per the germline V gene, CDR1 is MNHNS and CDR2 is SASEGT. The V gene lost 2 bases and the J gene lost 5 bases, with 19 bases spanning the gap. CDR3 protein: CASSERTSSQAHQPQHF. DNA for the CDR3: TGTGCCAGCAGTGAAAGGACAAGCTCTCAGGCCCATCAGCCCCAGCATTTT.

This clone was counted ten times or more. The genes are TRBV7-9 and TRBJ2-7, with D uncertain. The CDR3 runs 14 residues. Germline lookup yields CDR1 SEHNR and CDR2 FQNEAQ (reference sequence). Trimming removed 4 bases at V and 3 bases at J, with 13 bases between. For the CDR3, the DNA is TGTGCCAGCAGCTACGCGCGTACGGGCTACGAGCAGTACTTC. This encodes CASSYARTGYEQYF. Full variable domain (remainder filled in from reference TRBV7-9 and TRBJ2-7): DTGVSQNPRHKITKRGQNVTFRCDPISEHNRLYWYRQTLGQGPEFLTYFQNEAQLEKSRLLSDRFSAERPKGSFSTLEIQRTEQGDSAMYLCASSYARTGYEQYFGPGTRLTVT.

This sequence joins TRBV4-1 and TRBJ2-3; 8 bases align to TRBD2. The germline CDR1 and CDR2 sequences are MGHRA and YSYEKL. The junction had 10 bases not matched to a gene; V was cut back by 3 bases and J by 2 bases. The CDR3 loop spans 17 amino acids. The CDR3 spells CASSHLAGRYATDTQYF. Written as DNA, the CDR3 is TGCGCCAGCAGCCACTTAGCGGGACGATATGCCACAGATACGCAGTATTTT.

This chain joins TRBV19 and TRBJ1-3; no definite D call. Looked up from germline, CDR1 is LNHDA and CDR2 is SQIVND (reference sequence). Trimming left V 7 bases short and J 0 bases short, with 10 bases between. The CDR3 is made up of 14 amino acids. This chain's CDR3 is CASNSGTSGNTIYF. The CDR3 coding sequence is TGTGCCAGTAACTCAGGAACCTCTGGAAACACCATATATTTT.

This clone appeared a few times. The CDR3 loop is CASSFPPGQGAFGYGYTF. The CDR3 DNA sequence: TGTGCCAGCAGCTTCCCACCGGGACAGGGGGCCTTCGGCTATGGCTACACCTTC. The chain is built from TRBV2 and TRBJ1-2; TRBD1 matches at 12 bases. The CDR3 contains 18 residues. The germline gives CDR1 SNHLY, CDR2 FYNNEI. V trimming: 6 bases; J trimming: 4 bases; junction bases outside the gene matches: 15.

The chain uses TRBV2 and TRBJ1-5, with 10 nucleotides matching TRBD1. The CDR3 loop spans 15 amino acids. CDR1 SNHLY and CDR2 FYNNEI come from the germline V gene. V trimming: 4 bases; J trimming: 6 bases; junction bases outside the gene matches: 6. Written as DNA, the CDR3 is TGTGCCAGCAGTGGGGAGACAGGGGGCGGTCAGCCCCAGCATTTT. Protein sequence: CASSGETGGGQPQHF.

The chain has TRBV18 and TRBJ1-2, with a possible D match to TRBD1 (5 bases). Trimming left V 2 bases short and J 6 bases short, with 25 bases between. Germline CDR1 is KGHSH and CDR2 is LQKENI. CDR3 length: 18 amino acids. CDR3: CASSPMGGLQTLGDGYTF. CDR3 nucleotide sequence: TGTGCCAGCTCACCAATGGGGGGATTACAGACCCTTGGGGATGGCTACACCTTC.